These 22 T cell receptor beta chains came from one sample sequenced in a study of Graves' ophthalmopathy and Graves' hyperthyroidism. TCR beta CDR3 amplification used RNA transcripts. HTBI-primed first-round RT-PCR preceded second-round multiplex PCR. MiXCR was run by TCRdb on the multiplex PCR reads, yielding one entry per CDR3 protein. The sample gives 400,000 or so distinct CDR3 sequences, roughly 15% of which show up once; around 2.4% is in the top ten. Sequenced material: peripheral blood. These receptors were obtained from an adult woman with stable Graves' hyperthyroidism.

To note about this clonotype: With a much larger clone just one base away, this may be a read error. The chain carries TRBV9 and TRBJ2-7; D may be TRBD1 (6 bases). Germline assignment: CDR1 SGDLS and CDR2 YYNGEE. The CDR3 runs 11 residues. CDR3 DNA sequence: TGTGCCAGCAGCCCCCGAGGGGGTCGCTGCTTC. Translating gives CASSPRGGRCF.

Many counts were recorded for this clonotype. The V and J genes are TRBV28 and TRBJ2-7, with 10 bases identical to TRBD1. CDR1 and CDR2 from the germline V gene are MDHEN and SYDVKM. Trimming removed 6 bases from V and 2 bases from J; junction bases left unmatched: 7. The CDR3 totals 15 residues. As DNA, the CDR3 is TGTGCCAGCAGGGCTGCGGGACAGGGGACCTACGAGCAGTACTTC. It is translated as CASRAAGQGTYEQYF.

The table lists this clonotype with many counts. This chain joins TRBV11-3 and TRBJ2-7, with TRBD1 matching 7 bases. The CDR3 extends over 15 amino acids. V lost 0 bases to trimming and J lost 3 bases; unmatched junction nucleotides: 5. CDR1 is SGHNT and CDR2 is YENEEA in the germline V gene. The CDR3 bases are TGTGCCAGCAGCTTAGATGGAACAGGGGACTACGAGCAGTACTTC. Translation gives CASSLDGTGDYEQYF.

This clonotype was counted ten times or more. The rearrangement uses TRBV28 and TRBJ2-7; 10 bases agree with TRBD1. The junction had 10 bases not matched to a gene; V was cut back by 5 bases and J by 12 bases. The CDR3 extends over 13 amino acids. CDR1 is MDHEN, CDR2 SYDVKM, per germline. This CDR3 reads CASSIVGTGVTYF. The CDR3 coding sequence is TGTGCCAGCAGTATTGTGGGGACAGGGGTTACGTACTTC.

The V and J genes are TRBV6-1 and TRBJ1-1; D is perhaps TRBD1 (5 bases). The germline V gene has CDR1 MNHNS and CDR2 SASEGT. Trimming shortened V by 6 bases and J by 4 bases, and 18 bases separated the two germline ends. The CDR3 totals 15 residues. CDR3: CASSKGSDLVTEAFF. Written as DNA, the CDR3 is TGTGCCAGCAGCAAGGGGTCGGATTTGGTCACTGAAGCTTTCTTT.

The sample holds many counts of this clonotype. The chain employs TRBV11-2 and TRBJ2-7; the D is unclear. The V gene lost 5 bases and the J gene lost 0 bases, with 14 bases spanning the gap. The CDR3 totals 15 residues. The V gene's germline CDR1 is SGHAT and CDR2 FQNNGV. Here the CDR3 reads CASSATVDVSYEQYF. Here the CDR3 DNA reads TGTGCCAGCAGCGCCACCGTTGACGTCTCCTACGAGCAGTACTTC.

This clonotype occurred many times. The chain carries TRBV4-1 and TRBJ1-2; tentative D call: TRBD1 (5 bases). The V gene lost 0 bases and the J gene lost 0 bases, with 11 bases spanning the gap. The CDR3 runs to 16 residues. Germline lookup yields CDR1 MGHRA and CDR2 YSYEKL. CDR3 amino acids: CASSQDRDRSNYGYTF. The CDR3 bases are TGCGCCAGCAGCCAAGATCGGGACCGCTCTAACTATGGCTACACCTTC.

The chain is built from TRBV9 and TRBJ1-5; a possible D gene is TRBD1 (6 bases). Germline V gene lookup returns CDR1 SGDLS and CDR2 YYNGEE. CDR3 length: 15 amino acids. Trimming took 3 bases from V and 4 from J, leaving 14 bases between them. The CDR3, as DNA: TGTGCCAGCAGCGACGATGGACAGCCGAATCAGCCCCAGCATTTT. Its protein product is CASSDDGQPNQPQHF.

This clonotype came up many times. This rearrangement joins TRBV12-5 to TRBJ1-2; D not certain. V gave up 2 bases and J gave up 0 bases, with 10 bases separating them. The CDR3 is made up of 15 amino acids. Germline lookup yields CDR1 LGHNT and CDR2 FRNRAP. This chain's CDR3 is CASGLRAVPNYGYTF. CDR3 DNA: TGTGCTAGTGGTTTGAGGGCAGTACCTAACTATGGCTACACCTTC.

This clonotype was seen at least ten times. The V gene is TRBV2, the J gene TRBJ1-2, with 8 bases aligning to TRBD1. The CDR3 consists of 13 residues. Germline V CDR1 and CDR2: SNHLY, FYNNEI. The ends lost 10 bases at V and 1 base at J; junction bases unmatched: 5. Written as DNA, the CDR3 is TGTGCCACGGGACAGGAGGATAACTATGGCTACACCTTC. As protein: CATGQEDNYGYTF.

This clonotype was detected ten times or more. This sequence joins TRBV6-5 and TRBJ1-2; D remains unclear. V shed 8 bases and J shed 0 bases, with 10 bases lying between them. From germline, CDR1 is MNHEY and CDR2 SVGAGI. The CDR3 covers 13 residues. The CDR3 DNA sequence: TGTGCCAGCGGACCGACGGCTAACTATGGCTACACCTTC. This gives the protein CASGPTANYGYTF.

This clonotype was recorded a few times. This chain links TRBV2 with TRBJ1-6; the D is unclear. Germline V gives CDR1 SNHLY, CDR2 FYNNEI. V gave up 7 bases and J gave up 0 bases, with 4 bases separating them. CDR3 size: 13 residues. The CDR3 DNA reads as TGTGCCAGCACGCACTCCTATAATTCACCCCTCCACTTT. Amino acid sequence: CASTHSYNSPLHF.

In this sample, this clonotype turned up many times. The genes are TRBV12-3 or TRBV12-4 and TRBJ1-2, with D tentatively TRBD1 (6 bases). This CDR3 is 15 amino acids long. V was trimmed by 5 bases and J by 3 bases, leaving 16 bases between them. The CDR3, as DNA: TGTGCCAGCAGTCGATCACAGGGAAGGGACTATGGCTACACCTTC. Translation: CASSRSQGRDYGYTF.

This clonotype was recorded many times. The chain recombines TRBV7-2 with TRBJ1-1; 7 nucleotides line up with TRBD1. V lost 4 bases, J lost 0 bases, and 8 bases stayed unmatched. The CDR3 totals 16 residues. Per germline, CDR1 SGHTA and CDR2 FQGNSA. DNA of the CDR3: TGTGCCAGCAGCTCCGACAGGGCCGGAATGAACACTGAAGCTTTCTTT. Encoded protein: CASSSDRAGMNTEAFF.

The chain is built from TRBV27 and TRBJ2-5, with TRBD1 identical over 10 bases. The CDR3 spans 16 residues. The germline CDR1 and CDR2 sequences are MNHEY and SMNVEV (reference sequence). J gave up 5 bases and V 5 bases, and 11 bases lay outside the gene matches. The DNA for the CDR3 is TGTGCCAGCAGTGACCCGCCGGGACAGGGGTTGGAGACCCAGTACTTC. Its translation is CASSDPPGQGLETQYF.

The V call is TRBV10-1, the J call TRBJ1-2, with D perhaps TRBD1 (6 bases). Germline CDR1 is WNHNN and CDR2 is SYGVQD (reference sequence). Trimming stripped 3 bases from V and 7 bases from J, with 9 bases between. The CDR3 loop spans 12 amino acids. The CDR3 nucleotides read TGCGCCAGCAGTGACGGGGGCCTTGGCTACACCTTC. Its translation: CASSDGGLGYTF.

The V gene is TRBV19, the J gene TRBJ1-4; D is possibly TRBD1 (5 bases). This CDR3 has 20 amino acids. In germline, CDR1 is LNHDA, CDR2 SQIVND (reference sequence). The V and J ends lost 3 bases and 1 base respectively, with 24 bases between them. The CDR3 loop is CASSMGRQSGFFGTNEKLFF. CDR3 in DNA: TGTGCCAGTAGTATGGGCCGACAGTCGGGTTTCTTTGGAACTAATGAAAAACTGTTTTTT.

This chain connects TRBV29-1 to TRBJ2-7, with TRBD2 matching 8 bases. V gave up 0 bases and J gave up 3 bases; unmatched junction bases: 4. The CDR3 has 14 amino acids. Looked up from germline, CDR1 is SQVTM and CDR2 is ANQGSEA. The CDR3 DNA follows: TGCAGCGTTGAAGATACCAGCGGGAGCTACGAGCAGTACTTC. It yields the protein CSVEDTSGSYEQYF.

This clonotype has more than one count but fewer than ten. V is TRBV12-3 or TRBV12-4 and J is TRBJ2-4, with 7 bases aligning to TRBD2. The J call may not be correct, given that the DNA end is closer to TRBJ2-1. The CDR3 runs 15 residues. CDR3 in amino acids: CASSDSSGTKNQQFF. The CDR3 bases are TGTGCCAGCAGTGATAGCTCCGGGACTAAAAATCAGCAGTTCTTC.

This clonotype was observed many times. The chain joins TRBV12-3 or TRBV12-4 to TRBJ1-5; D not resolved. Between the trimmed V and J ends, which lost 1 base and 8 bases, there was a span of 15 bases. This CDR3 contains 15 residues. CDR3: CASSLDVVGREPQHF. For the CDR3, the DNA is TGTGCCAGCAGTTTAGATGTTGTGGGGAGAGAGCCCCAGCATTTT.

V gene TRBV27 combines with J gene TRBJ2-2, with D possibly being TRBD1 (5 bases). This CDR3 spans 14 amino acids. The V end was cut by 5 bases, the J end by 4 bases, with 11 bases between. CDR1 and CDR2 (germline): MNHEY, SMNVEV (reference sequence). CDR3 DNA: TGTGCCAGCAGTGGGGCCCTGACCACCGGGGAGCTGTTTTTT. This sequence encodes CASSGALTTGELFF.

This clonotype occurred a few times. The chain combines TRBV9 with TRBJ1-3; D might be TRBD1 (6 bases). The V and J ends lost 4 bases and 0 bases respectively, with 14 bases between them. There are 16 residues in the CDR3. The germline V gene has CDR1 SGDLS and CDR2 YYNGEE. The CDR3 nucleotides read TGTGCCAGCAGCACGAGGGACACTAGCTCTGGAAACACCATATATTTT. Its translation is CASSTRDTSSGNTIYF.